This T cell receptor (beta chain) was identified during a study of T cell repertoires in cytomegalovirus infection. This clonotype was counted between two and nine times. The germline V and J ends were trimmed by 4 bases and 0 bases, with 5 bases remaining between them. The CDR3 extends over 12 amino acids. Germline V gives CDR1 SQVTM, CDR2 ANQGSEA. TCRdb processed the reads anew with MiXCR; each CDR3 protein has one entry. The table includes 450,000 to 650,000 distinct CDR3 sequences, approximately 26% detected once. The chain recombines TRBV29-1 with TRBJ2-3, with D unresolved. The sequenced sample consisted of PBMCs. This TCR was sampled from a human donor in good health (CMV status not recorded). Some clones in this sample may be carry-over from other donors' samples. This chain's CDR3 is CSVVWSTDTQYF. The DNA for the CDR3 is TGCAGCGTTGTTTGGAGCACAGATACGCAGTATTTT.